These 18 T cell receptor beta chains were sequenced from one sample in a study of response to subunit inactivated influenza vaccine. TCRdb ran MiXCR on the RT-PCR reads and lists one entry per CDR3 protein. The table shows approximately 520,000 distinct CDR3 sequences, with 25% occurring only once. The sequenced sample was CD4+ T cells sorted from PBMCs, obtained more than 4 days after vaccination. These TCRs come from a man over 45 who received an inactivated influenza vaccine.

V and J are TRBV18 and TRBJ2-1, with 9 positions matching TRBD1. CDR1 KGHSH and CDR2 LQKENI come from the germline V gene. After removal of 3 bases from V and 7 bases from J, the junction contained 7 bases not matched to a gene. This CDR3 contains 15 residues. The CDR3 DNA reads as TGTGCCAGCTCACCTGATAGGACAGGGGCTAATGAGCAGTTCTTC. Its protein product is CASSPDRTGANEQFF.

V gene TRBV20-1 combines with J gene TRBJ2-3, with 13 bases fitting TRBD2. Germline V gene sequence: CDR1 DFQATT, CDR2 SNEGSKA (reference sequence). Losses at the gene ends were 2 bases for V and 2 bases for J; bases not matched to a gene: 4. This CDR3 contains 16 residues. The CDR3 loop is CSARPGTSGITDTQYF. CDR3 DNA sequence: TGCAGTGCTAGACCCGGGACTAGCGGGATCACAGATACGCAGTATTTT.

The CDR3 coding sequence is TGCAGTGCTCTAGTAGGGCGGGGCTCCTACAATGAGCAGTTCTTC. Translating it yields CSALVGRGSYNEQFF. The genes are TRBV20-1 and TRBJ2-1, with a tentative D call TRBD2 (6 bases). Trimming left V 5 bases short and J 0 bases short, with 14 bases between. This CDR3 is 15 amino acids long. Looked up from germline, CDR1 is DFQATT and CDR2 is SNEGSKA (reference sequence).

This chain connects TRBV27 to TRBJ2-5; D may be TRBD2 (5 bases). The V gene lost 3 bases and the J gene lost 9 bases, with 17 bases spanning the gap. Germline loops: CDR1 MNHEY, CDR2 SMNVEV (reference sequence). The CDR3 totals 14 residues. The DNA of the CDR3 is TGTGCCAGCAGTTTCAGCGGACCACGGACCGCCCAGTACTTC. Amino acids: CASSFSGPRTAQYF.

This sequence joins TRBV5-1 and TRBJ2-7; perhaps TRBD1 as D (7 bases). V was pared by 0 bases and J by 3 bases, with 13 bases between. The germline V gene has CDR1 SGHRS and CDR2 YFSETQ. There are 15 residues in the CDR3. This CDR3 is CASSLGGTANYEQYF. CDR3 nucleotides: TGCGCCAGCAGCTTGGGCGGGACAGCCAACTACGAGCAGTACTTC.

In this sample, this clonotype turned up a few times. The V gene is TRBV20-1, the J gene TRBJ2-5, with TRBD1 as a possible D gene (6 bases). Germline V gene data show CDR1 as DFQATT and CDR2 as SNEGSKA (reference sequence). This CDR3 has 13 residues. V lost 3 bases and J lost 5, with 13 bases in between. For the CDR3, the DNA is TGCAGTGCTAGTCGGACAGCTCGGGAGACCCAGTACTTC. Translation gives CSASRTARETQYF.

The rearrangement joins TRBV27 to TRBJ2-1, with 7 bases fitting TRBD2. CDR1 and CDR2 from the germline V gene are MNHEY and SMNVEV (reference sequence). Trimming removed 0 bases from V and 4 bases from J; junction bases left unmatched: 6. This CDR3 is 16 amino acids long. CDR3 coding DNA: TGTGCCAGCAGTTTATCTGGGACTACCCTATACAATGAGCAGTTCTTC. This gives the protein CASSLSGTTLYNEQFF.

This clonotype turned up a few times. The rearrangement joins TRBV20-1 to TRBJ2-1, with TRBD2 as a possible D gene (5 bases). The germline V and J ends were trimmed by 3 bases and 5 bases, with 11 bases remaining between them. Germline CDR1 is DFQATT and CDR2 is SNEGSKA (reference sequence). CDR3 size: 13 residues. The CDR3 region has the DNA TGCAGTGCTAGCCGGAGGACTCACAATGAGCAGTTCTTC. Its protein product is CSASRRTHNEQFF.

The chain links TRBV12-3 or TRBV12-4 to TRBJ1-1, with a weak D call TRBD1 (5 bases). V lost 5 bases to trimming and J lost 1 base, with 11 bases between them. The CDR3 runs 14 residues. The CDR3 region is CASSREGPNTEAFF. The CDR3 bases are TGTGCCAGCAGTAGGGAGGGGCCGAACACTGAAGCTTTCTTT.

This clonotype was seen only a few times. V is TRBV24-1 and J is TRBJ2-2; D might be TRBD1 (6 bases). CDR1 is KGHDR, CDR2 SFDVKD, per germline. The CDR3 consists of 14 residues. The V end was cut by 9 bases, the J end by 5 bases, with 15 bases between. The CDR3 DNA sequence: TGTGCCACCGGGCAGGGGCAATTTACCGGGGAGCTGTTTTTT. Amino acid sequence: CATGQGQFTGELFF.

This clonotype has only one observation. The V call is TRBV24-1, the J call TRBJ2-7, with TRBD1 matching over 9 bases. The V segment lost 6 bases and the J segment 3 bases; nucleotides outside the gene matches: 17. CDR3 length: 18 residues. Germline loops: CDR1 KGHDR, CDR2 SFDVKD. The CDR3 region is CATSLWGQGIPIVYEQYF. The CDR3 DNA reads as TGTGCCACCAGTCTTTGGGGACAGGGAATCCCCATTGTCTACGAGCAGTACTTC.

The sample holds a few counts of this clonotype. The chain joins TRBV11-2 to TRBJ2-3; 13 bases agree with TRBD2. V was clipped by 5 bases and J by 2 bases; unmatched bases: 4. Looked up from germline, CDR1 is SGHAT and CDR2 is FQNNGV. The length of the CDR3 is 16 residues. The CDR3: CASSATSGRATDTQYF. CDR3 DNA: TGTGCCAGCAGCGCAACTAGCGGGAGGGCCACAGATACGCAGTATTTT.

The genes are TRBV6-5 and TRBJ2-1, with TRBD1 matching over 9 bases. From germline, CDR1 is MNHEY and CDR2 SVGAGI. The CDR3 is 16 amino acids. V lost 0 bases and J lost 9; bases outside the gene matches: 9. This CDR3 is CASSYSVGQGSFEQFF. The CDR3 DNA sequence: TGTGCCAGCAGTTACTCGGTGGGACAGGGTTCTTTTGAGCAGTTCTTC.

This clonotype was detected many times. The chain is built from TRBV6-5 and TRBJ2-7; 9 positions match TRBD1. With 4 bases clipped from V and 6 bases from J, the junction kept 7 bases outside the gene matches. The V gene's germline CDR1 is MNHEY and CDR2 SVGAGI. This CDR3 has 14 residues. As DNA, the CDR3 is TGTGCCAGCAGTTTCAACAGGGGGCTCGGCGAGCAGTACTTC. Translating it yields CASSFNRGLGEQYF.

The table lists this clonotype with a few counts. The genes are TRBV7-9 and TRBJ2-7, with TRBD1 matching over 12 bases. Losses at the gene ends were 5 bases for V and 6 bases for J; bases not matched to a gene: 2. Germline V gives CDR1 SEHNR, CDR2 FQNEAQ (reference sequence). The CDR3 covers 13 residues. The CDR3 DNA follows: TGTGCCAGCAGCAGGGACAGGGGGCCCGAGCAGTACTTC. It specifies CASSRDRGPEQYF.

This sequence joins TRBV15 and TRBJ2-3; no clear D gene. This CDR3 has 14 residues. Germline CDR1 is LNHNV and CDR2 is YYDKDF (reference sequence). Trimming pared 0 bases from V and 0 bases from J, leaving 4 bases between. In DNA, the CDR3 is TGTGCCACCAGCAGAGAGGGCAGCACAGATACGCAGTATTTT. Translated: CATSREGSTDTQYF.

This clonotype occurred once. The chain links TRBV3-1 to TRBJ2-1, with 12 bases that match TRBD2. CDR1 and CDR2 from the germline V gene are LGHDT and YNNKEL (reference sequence). V lost 0 bases to trimming and J lost 4 bases; unmatched junction nucleotides: 7. The CDR3 length is 18 residues. The CDR3 protein is CASSQEGVLAGGYNEQFF. CDR3 nucleotides: TGTGCCAGCAGCCAAGAAGGAGTGCTAGCGGGGGGGTACAATGAGCAGTTCTTC.

This clonotype was counted between two and nine times. The chain uses TRBV10-3 and TRBJ2-5, with TRBD2 identical over 7 bases. J lost 6 bases, V lost 10 bases, and 14 bases had no gene match. The CDR3 runs 14 residues. Germline lookup yields CDR1 ENHRY and CDR2 SYGVKD. CDR3 bases: TGTGCCACGTTAATTGACGCGGGAGCACAGACCCAGTACTTC. Amino acids: CATLIDAGAQTQYF.